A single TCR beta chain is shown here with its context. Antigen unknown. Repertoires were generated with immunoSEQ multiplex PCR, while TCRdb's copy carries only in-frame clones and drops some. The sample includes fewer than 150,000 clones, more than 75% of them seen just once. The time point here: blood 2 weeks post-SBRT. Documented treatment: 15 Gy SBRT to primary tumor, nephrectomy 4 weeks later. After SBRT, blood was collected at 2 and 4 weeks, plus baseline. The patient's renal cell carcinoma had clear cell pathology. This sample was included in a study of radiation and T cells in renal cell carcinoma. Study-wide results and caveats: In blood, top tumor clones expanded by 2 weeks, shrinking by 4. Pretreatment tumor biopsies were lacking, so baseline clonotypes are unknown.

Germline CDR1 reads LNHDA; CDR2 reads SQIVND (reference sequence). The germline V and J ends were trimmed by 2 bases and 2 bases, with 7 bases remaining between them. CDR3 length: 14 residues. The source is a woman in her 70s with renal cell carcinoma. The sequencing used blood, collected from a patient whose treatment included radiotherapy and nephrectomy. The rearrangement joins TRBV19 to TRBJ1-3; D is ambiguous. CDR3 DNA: TGTGCCAGTAGTATACTAGGGCCTGGAAACACCATATATTTT. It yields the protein CASSILGPGNTIYF. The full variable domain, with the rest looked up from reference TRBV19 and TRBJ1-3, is DGGITQSPKYLFRKEGQNVTLSCEQNLNHDAMYWYRQDPGQGLRLIYYSQIVNDFQKGDIAEGYSVSREKKESFPLTVTSAQKNPTAFYLCASSILGPGNTIYFGEGSWLTVV.